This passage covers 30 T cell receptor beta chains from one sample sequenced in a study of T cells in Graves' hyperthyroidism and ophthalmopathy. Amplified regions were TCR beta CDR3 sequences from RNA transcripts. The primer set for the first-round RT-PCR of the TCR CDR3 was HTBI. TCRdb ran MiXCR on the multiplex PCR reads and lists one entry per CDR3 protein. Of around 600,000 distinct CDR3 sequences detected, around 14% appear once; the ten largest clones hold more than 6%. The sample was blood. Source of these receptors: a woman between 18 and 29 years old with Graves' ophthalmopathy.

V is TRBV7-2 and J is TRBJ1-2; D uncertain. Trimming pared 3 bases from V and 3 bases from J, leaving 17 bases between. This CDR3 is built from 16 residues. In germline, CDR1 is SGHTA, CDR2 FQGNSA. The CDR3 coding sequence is TGTGCCAGCAGCTTGACACGGGGTCCTCAGGACTATGGCTACACCTTC. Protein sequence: CASSLTRGPQDYGYTF.

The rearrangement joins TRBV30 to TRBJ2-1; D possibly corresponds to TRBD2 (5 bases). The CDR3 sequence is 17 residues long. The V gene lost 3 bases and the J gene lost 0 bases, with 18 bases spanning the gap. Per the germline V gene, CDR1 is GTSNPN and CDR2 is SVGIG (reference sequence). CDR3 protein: CAWSAVRDFASYNEQFF. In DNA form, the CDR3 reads TGTGCCTGGAGCGCTGTTCGGGATTTCGCCTCCTACAATGAGCAGTTCTTC.

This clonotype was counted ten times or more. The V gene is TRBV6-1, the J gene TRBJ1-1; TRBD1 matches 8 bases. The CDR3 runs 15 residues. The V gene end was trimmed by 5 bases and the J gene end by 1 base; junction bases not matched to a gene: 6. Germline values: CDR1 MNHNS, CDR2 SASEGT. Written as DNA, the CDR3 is TGTGCCAGCAGTCGAGGACAGGGTGGGAACACTGAAGCTTTCTTT. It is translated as CASSRGQGGNTEAFF.

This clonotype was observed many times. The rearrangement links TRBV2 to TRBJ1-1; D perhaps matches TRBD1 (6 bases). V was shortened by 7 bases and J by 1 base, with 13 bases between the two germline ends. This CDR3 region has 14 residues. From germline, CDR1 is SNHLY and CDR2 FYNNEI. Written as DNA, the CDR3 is TGTGCCAGCAATCAACAGGGTGGGAACACTGAAGCTTTCTTT. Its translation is CASNQQGGNTEAFF.

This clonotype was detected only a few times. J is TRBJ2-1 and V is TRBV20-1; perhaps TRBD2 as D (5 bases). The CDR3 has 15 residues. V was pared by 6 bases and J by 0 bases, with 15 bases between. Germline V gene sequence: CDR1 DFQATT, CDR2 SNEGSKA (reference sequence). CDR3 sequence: CSATKLVASYNEQFF. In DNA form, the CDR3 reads TGCAGTGCCACCAAACTAGTGGCCTCCTACAATGAGCAGTTCTTC.

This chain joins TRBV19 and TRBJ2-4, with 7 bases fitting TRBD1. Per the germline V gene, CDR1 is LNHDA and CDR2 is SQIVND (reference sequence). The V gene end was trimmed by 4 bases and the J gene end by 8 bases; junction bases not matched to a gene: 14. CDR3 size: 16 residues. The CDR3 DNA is TGTGCCAGTAGTACCCAAACGACAGGGAAGGAGGACATTCAGTACTTC. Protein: CASSTQTTGKEDIQYF.

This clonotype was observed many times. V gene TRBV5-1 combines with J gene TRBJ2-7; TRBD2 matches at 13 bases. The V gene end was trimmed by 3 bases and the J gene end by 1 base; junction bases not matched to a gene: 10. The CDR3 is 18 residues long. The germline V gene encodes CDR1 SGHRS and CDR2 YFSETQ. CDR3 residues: CASSWGLAGRLWSYEQYF. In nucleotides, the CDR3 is TGCGCCAGCAGCTGGGGACTAGCGGGAAGGTTGTGGTCCTACGAGCAGTACTTC.

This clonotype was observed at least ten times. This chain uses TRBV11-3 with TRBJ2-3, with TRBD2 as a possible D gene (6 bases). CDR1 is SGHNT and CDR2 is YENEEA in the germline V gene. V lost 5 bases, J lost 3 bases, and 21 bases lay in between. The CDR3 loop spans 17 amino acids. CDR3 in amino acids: CASSTNRLGGLTDTQYF. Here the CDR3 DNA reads TGTGCCAGCAGCACAAACAGGTTGGGAGGTCTGACAGATACGCAGTATTTT.

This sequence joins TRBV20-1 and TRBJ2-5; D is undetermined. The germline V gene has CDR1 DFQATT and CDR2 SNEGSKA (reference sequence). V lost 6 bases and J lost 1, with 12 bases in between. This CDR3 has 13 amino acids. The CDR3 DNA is TGCAGTGCCCCCGGGCGGTCCCAAGAGACCCAGTACTTC. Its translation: CSAPGRSQETQYF.

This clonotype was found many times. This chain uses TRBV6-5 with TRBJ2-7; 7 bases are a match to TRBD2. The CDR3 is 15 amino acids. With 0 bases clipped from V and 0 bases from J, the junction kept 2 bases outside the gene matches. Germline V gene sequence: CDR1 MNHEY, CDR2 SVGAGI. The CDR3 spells CASSYSGLSSYEQYF. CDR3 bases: TGTGCCAGCAGTTACTCGGGACTAAGCTCCTACGAGCAGTACTTC.

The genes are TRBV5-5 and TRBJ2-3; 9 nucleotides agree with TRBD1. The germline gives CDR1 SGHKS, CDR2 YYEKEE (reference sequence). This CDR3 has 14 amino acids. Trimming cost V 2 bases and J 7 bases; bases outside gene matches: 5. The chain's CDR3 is CASSFGTGRNTQYF. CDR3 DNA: TGTGCCAGCAGCTTTGGGACAGGGAGAAATACGCAGTATTTT.

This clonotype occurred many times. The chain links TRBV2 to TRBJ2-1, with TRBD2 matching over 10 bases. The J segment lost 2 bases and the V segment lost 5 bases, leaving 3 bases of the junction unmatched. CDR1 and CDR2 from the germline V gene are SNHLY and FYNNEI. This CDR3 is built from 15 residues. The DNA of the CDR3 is TGTGCCAGCAGTCCTAGCGGGAGTACCTACAATGAGCAGTTCTTC. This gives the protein CASSPSGSTYNEQFF.

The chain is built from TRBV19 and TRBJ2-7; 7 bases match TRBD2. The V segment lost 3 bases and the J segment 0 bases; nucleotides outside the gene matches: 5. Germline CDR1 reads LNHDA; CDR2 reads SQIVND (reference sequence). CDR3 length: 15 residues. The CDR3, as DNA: TGTGCCAGTAGTATTTGGCTAGCGGCCTCCTACGAGCAGTACTTC. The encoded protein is CASSIWLAASYEQYF.

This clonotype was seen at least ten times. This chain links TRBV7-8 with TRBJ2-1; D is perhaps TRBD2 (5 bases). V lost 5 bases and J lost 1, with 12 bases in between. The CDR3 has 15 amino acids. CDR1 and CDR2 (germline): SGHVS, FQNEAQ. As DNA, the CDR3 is TGTGCCAGCAGCCCTTGGCGGGTTTCCTACAATGAGCAGTTCTTC. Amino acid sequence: CASSPWRVSYNEQFF.

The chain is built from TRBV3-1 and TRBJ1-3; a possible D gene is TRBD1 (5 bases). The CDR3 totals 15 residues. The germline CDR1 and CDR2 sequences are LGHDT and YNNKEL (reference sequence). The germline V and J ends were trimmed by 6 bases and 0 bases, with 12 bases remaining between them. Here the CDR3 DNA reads TGTGCCAGCAGGGCGGACATTTTCTCTGGAAACACCATATATTTT. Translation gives CASRADIFSGNTIYF.

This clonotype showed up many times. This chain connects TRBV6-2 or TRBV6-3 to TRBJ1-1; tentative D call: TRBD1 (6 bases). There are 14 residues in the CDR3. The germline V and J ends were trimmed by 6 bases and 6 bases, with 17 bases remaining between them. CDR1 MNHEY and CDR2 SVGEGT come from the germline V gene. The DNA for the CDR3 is TGTGCCAGCAGCGCCGATCGGGACATACCTGAAGCTTTCTTT. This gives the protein CASSADRDIPEAFF.

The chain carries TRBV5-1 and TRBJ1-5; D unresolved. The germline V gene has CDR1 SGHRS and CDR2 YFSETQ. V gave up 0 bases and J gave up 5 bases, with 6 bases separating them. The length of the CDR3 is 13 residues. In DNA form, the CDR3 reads TGCGCCAGCAGCTTGGCCCCCGATCAGCCCCAGCATTTT. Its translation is CASSLAPDQPQHF.

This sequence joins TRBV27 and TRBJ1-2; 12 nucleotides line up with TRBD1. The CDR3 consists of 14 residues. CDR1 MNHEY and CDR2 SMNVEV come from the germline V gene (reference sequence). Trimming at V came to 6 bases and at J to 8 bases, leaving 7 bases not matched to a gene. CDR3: CASSSGQGARGYTF. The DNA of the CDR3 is TGTGCCAGCAGCTCGGGACAGGGGGCGCGCGGCTACACCTTC.

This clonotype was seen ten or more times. The CDR3 spells CSASSIQGSSSYNEQFF. In nucleotides, the CDR3 is TGCAGTGCCTCCTCTATACAAGGATCGAGCTCCTACAATGAGCAGTTCTTC. V and J are TRBV20-1 and TRBJ2-1, with no clear D. The CDR3 spans 17 residues. Germline loops: CDR1 DFQATT, CDR2 SNEGSKA (reference sequence). V was trimmed by 6 bases and J by 0 bases, leaving 21 bases between them.

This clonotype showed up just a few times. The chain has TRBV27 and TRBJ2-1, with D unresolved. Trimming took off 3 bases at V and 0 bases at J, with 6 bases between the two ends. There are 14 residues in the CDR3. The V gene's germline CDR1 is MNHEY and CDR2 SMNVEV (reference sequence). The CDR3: CASSFVGSYNEQFF. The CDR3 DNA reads TGTGCCAGCAGTTTTGTGGGCTCCTACAATGAGCAGTTCTTC.

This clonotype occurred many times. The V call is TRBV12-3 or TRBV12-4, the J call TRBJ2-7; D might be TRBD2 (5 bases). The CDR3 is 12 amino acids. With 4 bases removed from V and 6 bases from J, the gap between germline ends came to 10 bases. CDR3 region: CASSSPGLEQYF. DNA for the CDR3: TGTGCCAGCAGTTCCCCAGGACTCGAGCAGTACTTC.

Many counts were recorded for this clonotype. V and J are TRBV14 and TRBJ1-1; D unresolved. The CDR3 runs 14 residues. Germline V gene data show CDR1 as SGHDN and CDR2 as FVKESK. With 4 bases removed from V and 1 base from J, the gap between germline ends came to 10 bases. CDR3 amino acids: CASSPRLRNTEAFF. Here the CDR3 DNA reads TGTGCCAGCAGCCCGAGGTTACGGAACACTGAAGCTTTCTTT.

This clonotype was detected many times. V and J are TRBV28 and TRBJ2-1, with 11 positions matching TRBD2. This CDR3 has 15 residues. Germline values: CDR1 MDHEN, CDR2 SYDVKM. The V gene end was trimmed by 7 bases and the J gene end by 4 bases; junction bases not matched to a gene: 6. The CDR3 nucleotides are TGTGCCAGCACCCTGGGGACTAGCGGTTACAATGAGCAGTTCTTC. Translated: CASTLGTSGYNEQFF.

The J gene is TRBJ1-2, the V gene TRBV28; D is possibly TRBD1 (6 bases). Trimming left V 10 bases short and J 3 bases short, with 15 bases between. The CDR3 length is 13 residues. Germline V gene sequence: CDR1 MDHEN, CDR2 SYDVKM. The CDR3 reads CATTQGSYYGYTF. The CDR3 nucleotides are TGTGCCACCACTCAGGGGTCGTACTATGGCTACACCTTC.

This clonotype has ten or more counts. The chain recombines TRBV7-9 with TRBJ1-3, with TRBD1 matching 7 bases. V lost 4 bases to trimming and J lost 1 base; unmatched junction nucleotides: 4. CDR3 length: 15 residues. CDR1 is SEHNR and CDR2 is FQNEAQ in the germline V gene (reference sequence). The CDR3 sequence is CASSSDRVSGNTIYF. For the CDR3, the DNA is TGTGCCAGCAGCTCTGACAGGGTATCTGGAAACACCATATATTTT. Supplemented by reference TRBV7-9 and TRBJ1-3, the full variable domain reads DTGVSQNPRHKITKRGQNVTFRCDPISEHNRLYWYRQTLGQGPEFLTYFQNEAQLEKSRLLSDRFSAERPKGSFSTLEIQRTEQGDSAMYLCASSSDRVSGNTIYFGEGSWLTVV.

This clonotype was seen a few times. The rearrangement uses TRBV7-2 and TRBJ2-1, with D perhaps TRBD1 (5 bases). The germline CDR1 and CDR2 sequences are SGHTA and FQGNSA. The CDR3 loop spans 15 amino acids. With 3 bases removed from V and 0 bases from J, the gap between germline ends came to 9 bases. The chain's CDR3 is CASSFQGNSYNEQFF. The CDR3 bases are TGTGCCAGCAGCTTCCAGGGTAACTCCTACAATGAGCAGTTCTTC.

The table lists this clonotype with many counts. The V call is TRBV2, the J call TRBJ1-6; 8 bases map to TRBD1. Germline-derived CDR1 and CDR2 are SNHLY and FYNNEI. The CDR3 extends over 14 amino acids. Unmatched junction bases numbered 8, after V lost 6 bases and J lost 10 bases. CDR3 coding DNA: TGTGCCAGCAGAGCTTGGACAGGGTACTCACCCCTCCACTTT. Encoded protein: CASRAWTGYSPLHF.

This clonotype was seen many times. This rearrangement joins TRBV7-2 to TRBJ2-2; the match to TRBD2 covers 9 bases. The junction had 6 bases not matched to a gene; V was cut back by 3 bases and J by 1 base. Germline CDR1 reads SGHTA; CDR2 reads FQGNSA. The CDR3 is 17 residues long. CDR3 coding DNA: TGTGCCAGCAGCTTTGAAGGGACTAGCCTGAACACCGGGGAGCTGTTTTTT. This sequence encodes CASSFEGTSLNTGELFF.

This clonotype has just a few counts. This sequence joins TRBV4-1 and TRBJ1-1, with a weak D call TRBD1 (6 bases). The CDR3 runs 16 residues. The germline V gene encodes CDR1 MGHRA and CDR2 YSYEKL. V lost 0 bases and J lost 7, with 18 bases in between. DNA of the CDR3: TGCGCCAGCAGCCAAGACTGGGACAACCTTTTGTATGAAGCTTTCTTT. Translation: CASSQDWDNLLYEAFF.

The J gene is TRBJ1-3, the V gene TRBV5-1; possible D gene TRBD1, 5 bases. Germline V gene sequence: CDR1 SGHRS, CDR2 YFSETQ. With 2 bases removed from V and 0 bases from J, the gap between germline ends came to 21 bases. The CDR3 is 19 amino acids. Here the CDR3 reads CASSFVSGGAGSSGNTIYF. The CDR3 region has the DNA TGCGCCAGCAGCTTCGTTTCGGGAGGGGCAGGATCCTCTGGAAACACCATATATTTT.